Given below is one T cell receptor beta chain in context. The data are from a study of blood T cell repertoires in COVID-19. Looking at the study overall: Acute-phase and convalescent COVID-19 samples originated in the United States, Italy and Spain. PBMCs, B-cell-depleted T cells, or T cells provided the cDNA or gDNA that made up the material.

Authors' methods: Quantification of nucleated cells was approximated via reference gene primer amplification. Data came from immunoSEQ multiplex PCR; TCRdb stores just in-frame clones and leaves some out. V and J calls and clone size are those listed in that table; D and trimming were worked out from the DNA. Here the sample spans under 200,000 clones, 75% to 95% being singletons. The CDR3 runs 14 residues. Germline V gene lookup returns CDR1 MDHEN and CDR2 SYDVKM. Trimming pared 3 bases from V and 6 bases from J, leaving 15 bases between. The receptor comes from a man in his fifties with acute or convalescent COVID-19. The sequenced material came from peripheral blood. The chain recombines TRBV28 with TRBJ2-7; possible D gene TRBD2, 6 bases. CDR3 nucleotides: TGTGCCAGCAGTTTTGGAGGGACCCTCCGCGAGCAGTACTTC. Its protein is CASSFGGTLREQYF.